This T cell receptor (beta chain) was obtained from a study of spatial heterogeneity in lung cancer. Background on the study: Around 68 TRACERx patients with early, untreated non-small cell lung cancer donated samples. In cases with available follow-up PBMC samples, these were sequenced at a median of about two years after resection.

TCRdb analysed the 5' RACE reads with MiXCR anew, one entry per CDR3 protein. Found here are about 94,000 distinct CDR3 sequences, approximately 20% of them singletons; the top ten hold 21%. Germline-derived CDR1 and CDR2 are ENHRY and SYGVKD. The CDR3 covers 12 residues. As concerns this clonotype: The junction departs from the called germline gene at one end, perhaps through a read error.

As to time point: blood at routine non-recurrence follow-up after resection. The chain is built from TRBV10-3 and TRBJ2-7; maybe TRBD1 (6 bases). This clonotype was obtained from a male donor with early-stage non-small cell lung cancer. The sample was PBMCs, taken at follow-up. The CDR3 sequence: CTISEGQYEQYF. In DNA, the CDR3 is TGTACCATCAGTGAGGGACAATACGAGCAGTACTTC.